A selection of T cell receptor beta chains follows, all from one sample in a study of blood T cell repertoires in COVID-19. The protocol was immunoSEQ multiplex PCR, while the TCRdb copy is restricted to in-frame clones and leaves out a portion. The sample shows roughly 240,000 clones, 65% to 90% of them seen only once. The sample taken for sequencing was peripheral blood. The receptor source for this set is a middle-aged man who had recovered from COVID-19. CDR3s include the opening cysteine and the closing phenylalanine or tryptophan. The order of the fields is J gene, D gene, clone size, V gene, CDR3 protein, CDR3 DNA. D genes are given only for firm matches. For some rows the clone size is stated as once, few or many, or as a class when expanded; others skip it.

>TRBJ1-2|TRBD1|few|TRBV24-1
CATSDRGSNVYTF
TGTGCCACCTCGGACAGGGGATCGAATGTCTACACCTTC
>TRBJ2-3|TRBD2|NA|TRBV7-8
CASRLAVSTDTQYF
TGTGCCAGCAGGCTAGCGGTATCCACAGATACGCAGTATTTT
>TRBJ1-2|TRBD1|NA|TRBV2
CAGSDRGIGGYTF
TGTGCCGGCAGCGACAGGGGGATAGGTGGCTACACCTTC
>TRBJ2-7|NA|NA|TRBV10-2
CASSDPGGIAYEQYF
TGCGCCAGCAGTGATCCGGGGGGCATAGCCTACGAGCAGTACTTC
>TRBJ2-6|NA|NA|TRBV10-3
CSTQSEGSGANVLTF
TGCAGCACCCAATCCGAGGGCTCTGGGGCCAACGTCCTGACTTTC
>TRBJ2-5|NA|NA|TRBV6-2/TRBV6-3
CASSSGRRETQYF
TGTGCCAGCAGTAGTGGGAGGCGGGAGACCCAGTACTTC
>TRBJ2-5|NA|NA|TRBV4-1
CASSQGATQGGETQYF
TGCGCCAGCAGCCAAGGGGCCACGCAGGGGGGAGAGACCCAGTACTTC
>TRBJ2-7|NA|NA|TRBV6-5
CASSLGGNYEQYF
TGTGCCAGCAGTTTGGGGGGAAACTACGAGCAGTACTTC
>TRBJ2-4|TRBD2|NA|TRBV2
CASSVLAGANIQYF
TGTGCCAGCAGTGTATTAGCGGGAGCTAACATTCAGTACTTC
>TRBJ2-7|TRBD1|NA|TRBV10-3
CAISGTGGNYEQYF
TGTGCCATCAGCGGGACAGGGGGGAATTACGAGCAGTACTTC